The 3 T cell receptor beta chains in this list originate from one sample, sequenced in a study of blood T cells in healthy people across ages. A second PCR of roughly 7 to 11 cycles used a sample-barcoded 5' primer and a J-beta primer mix. Using its own MiXCR run on the 5' RACE reads, TCRdb lists one record per CDR3 protein. The table records about 650,000 distinct CDR3 sequences, about a third of them present only once. Material for sequencing was blood. The receptors derive from a woman at least 80 years old in good health.

A word on this clonotype: A much bigger clone sits one base away, suggesting this may be a read error. This chain uses TRBV20-1 with TRBJ2-7; the match to TRBD1 covers 7 bases. Trimming removed 4 bases from V and 0 bases from J; junction bases left unmatched: 9. CDR3 length: 15 residues. Germline assignment: CDR1 DFQATT and CDR2 SNEGSKA (reference sequence). This CDR3 reads CSAKGNRGLSYEQYF. The CDR3 bases are TGCAGTGCTAAGGGGAACAGGGGTCTCTCCTACGAGCAGTACTTC.

This clonotype came up a few times. CDR3 sequence reads: CASSLGDTGLWGYEQYF. The CDR3 DNA reads as TGTGCCAGCAGCTTAGGTGATACGGGGTTATGGGGCTACGAGCAGTACTTC. The V and J genes are TRBV7-8 and TRBJ2-7; D possibly corresponds to TRBD2 (5 bases). The V end was cut by 1 base, the J end by 3 bases, with 19 bases between. CDR1 and CDR2 (germline): SGHVS, FQNEAQ. This CDR3 region has 17 residues.

This chain connects TRBV21-1 to TRBJ1-5. TRBV21-1 is a pseudogene locus. The CDR3 extends over 14 amino acids. The CDR3 loop is CASSPRGSNQPQHF. The CDR3 coding sequence is TGTGCCAGCAGTCCCCGAGGTTCGAATCAGCCCCAGCATTTT.